This T cell receptor beta chain was retrieved from a study of T cell repertoires in cytomegalovirus infection. Study as a whole: Alongside well-studied HLA-B-restricted CMV epitopes, recently identified HLA-C-restricted CMV epitopes were also used.

Overall study findings and caveats: Ex vivo, HLA-C-restricted CMV-specific TCR beta clonotypes prevailed over the rest of the response.

Germline CDR1 and CDR2: SGHTA and FQGTGA. Trimming removed 4 bases from V and 0 bases from J, with 19 bases in between. This CDR3 is 17 amino acids long. There are a few counts of this clonotype. Antigen specificity is unknown. A single record per CDR3 protein comes from TCRdb applying MiXCR to the reads. The sample carries some 320,000 distinct CDR3 sequences, around 29% recorded once. This chain joins TRBV7-3 and TRBJ2-7; D possibly corresponds to TRBD1 (6 bases). The sequence came from a human donor in good health (CMV status not recorded). Some clones in this sample may be carry-over from other donors' samples. This specimen consisted of cultured PBMCs, obtained from culture after CMV antigen stimulation. CDR3 sequence: CASSSYGKTGISYEQYF. In DNA, the CDR3 is TGTGCCAGCAGCTCTTACGGGAAGACAGGAATCTCCTACGAGCAGTACTTC.